This T cell receptor beta chain was sequenced during a study of human T cells and chemical hapten exposure (dated by TCRdb to the early 2020s). About the study as a whole: For sensitization, 2% DPC in acetone was applied to a 2 cm by 2 cm area of upper inner arm skin. Blood samples were taken from patients before sensitization (week 0) and at 2, 6 and about 24 weeks after DPC sensitization. Libraries were combined into a pool for sequencing, and differences in TCR yield between samples came mainly from small differences in library volumes within the pool. Alopecia areata with under or over 50% scalp involvement, alopecia totalis and alopecia universalis were represented in the patient cohort, which was mostly female. Throughout the approximately 22-week study period, patients were also given weekly therapeutic DPC doses on the scalp. For TCR sequencing, blood came from 25 to 35 alopecia patients at anywhere from one to four time points (pre-sensitization, 2, 6 and 24 weeks). From each blood RNA sample, both TCR alpha and TCR beta chains were sequenced. In alopecia patients, the study followed how the peripheral blood TCR repertoire changed in vivo over primary and secondary sensitization to diphenylcyclopropenone (DPC), a hapten. Patch testing was done on the upper back using Finn chambers containing 0.01% DPC, and results were scored after 6 days according to International Contact Dermatitis Research Group standards.

The CDR3 runs 14 amino acids, cysteine and phenylalanine included. The only DNA kept is the CDR3, 42 bases in frame from the first base. CDR1 and CDR2 are read off the germline V gene as SGHDT and YYEEEE. Trimming at the junction amounts to 0 bases on V and 2 bases on J, and the germline ends lie 7 bases apart. Findings and caveats that apply to the study as a whole: After repeated subsampling, changes were observed in the strength of the expansion versus patch-test correlation and in the threshold at which the correlation became significant. The number of TCRs above 1 in 1000 frequency did not change with DPC sensitization; there was no evidence of global repertoire structure alterations. Expanded TCRs formed significantly more large CDR3 similarity clusters than pre-sensitization or healthy control sets, consistent with antigen-driven responses. Patch test score was positively correlated with the number of PT1 expanded TCRs, with significance at thresholds 8, 16 and 32 but not at 4. All patients had alopecia, a presumed autoimmune disease, so their immune response might differ from that of healthy individuals.

Worth noting for this clonotype: Its target antigen remains unknown. Base qualities are missing; no much larger clone stands one base away.

The time point label corresponds to: patch test 1, 2 weeks after DPC sensitization. Sample treatment or condition, as interpreted from the label and publication: therapeutic diphenylcyclopropenone sensitization with weekly scalp DPC. Total RNA was extracted from unfractionated whole blood collected in Tempus Blood RNA tubes. Blood at each patch-test visit was drawn before the patch test was applied. Eligible patients were aged 18 to 70, diagnosed with alopecia, deemed suitable for DPC therapy, and excluded if pregnant. The method was RACE. Sequencing used a NextSeq 500. During library preparation, unique molecular identifiers were attached to individual cDNA molecules so that TCRs could be counted quantitatively and reproducibly. Per the original workflow: The median number of TCRs per sample was approximately 96,000, ranging from about 20,000 to 750,000. The Decombinator software suite was used to annotate the V, J and CDR3 of the TCR reads. For the PS versus PT1 abundance plots, all samples were subsampled to the same number of TCRs (28,000). Expanded TCRs were defined as absent before sensitization and observed at least eight times at the 2-week time point. TCRdb took the public reads, trimmed them with fastp at Q25, ran MiXCR for clone calling and kept in-frame beta chains. Rows with one shared CDR3 protein collapse into an entry with the most common genes and DNA. What appears here as the V and J calls and clone size reflects TCRdb's work, not the paper's. For this sample there are around 57,000 distinct CDR3 sequences; 11% appear just once. The biggest ten clones account for 1.8% of the sample.

The specimen comprised whole blood, sampled in connection with sensitization to the hapten diphenylcyclopropenone (DPC). The chain links TRBV5-6 with TRBJ2-3; the D gene lacks a confident call. The TCR was taken from a woman in her forties with alopecia areata. Some clones in this sample may be carry-over from other donors' samples. The CDR3 region: CASSLGLHTDTQYF. In nucleotides, the sequence is TGTGCCAGCAGCTTGGGACTCCACACAGATACGCAGTATTTT.